This T cell receptor beta chain was sequenced for a study of long-term antiretroviral therapy in people with HIV. In the study overall: Earliest sampling preceded the 2015 immediate-ART recommendation by about a decade.

Notes on this clone: Its specificity is not known.

After removal of 0 bases from V and 6 bases from J, the junction contained 7 bases not matched to a gene. Per the germline V gene, CDR1 is LNHNV and CDR2 is YYDKDF (reference sequence). The CDR3 sequence is 16 residues long. The study's findings and limits: Diversity increased after ART yet remained lower than in transplant donor controls.

The assay used was immunoSEQ (version v3.0), run at survey level. The protocol was immunoSEQ multiplex PCR, while the TCRdb copy is restricted to in-frame clones and leaves out a portion. The data hold 9,500 to 12,000 clones, with 80% to 90% observed a single time. This chain links TRBV15 with TRBJ2-1, with 8 bases matching TRBD2. The receptor was derived from a woman aged 40 to 55 with HIV. Specimen: unsorted PBMCs, collected 0.2 years before starting antiretroviral therapy. CDR3 sequence reads: CATSRDPGGGINEQFF. As DNA, the CDR3 is TGTGCCACCAGCAGAGATCCCGGGGGGGGTATCAATGAGCAGTTCTTC.